Below are 13 T cell receptor beta chains sequenced from a single sample in a study of long-term antiretroviral therapy in people with HIV. Runs used v3.0 of the immunoSEQ assay and were done at survey level. Sequenced by immunoSEQ multiplex PCR; TCRdb stores in-frame clones only, minus some. The repertoire has 23,000 or so clones, under 80% of them found once; the top ten carry more than 4%. The sequencing here drew on unsorted PBMCs, taken 0.5 years after starting antiretroviral therapy. These receptors all stem from a middle-aged woman with HIV.

The chain couples TRBV5-4 to TRBJ2-3; 10 bases align to TRBD2. This CDR3 spans 16 amino acids. Germline CDR1 is SGHNT and CDR2 is YYREEE (reference sequence). The J segment lost 6 bases and the V segment lost 1 base, leaving 8 bases of the junction unmatched. For the CDR3, the DNA is TGTGCCAGCAGCTTGCGGAGCGGGGGGGGTTCTGATACGCAGTATTTT. It codes for CASSLRSGGGSDTQYF.

On this clone: The germline gene is not matched at one end of the junction; a read error may be the cause. The chain links TRBV28 to TRBJ2-3, with TRBD2 matching over 7 bases. The CDR3 loop spans 17 amino acids. Germline-derived CDR1 and CDR2 are MDHEN and SYDVKM. DNA of the CDR3: TGTGCCGGCAGCCCTAGGCGGGGAGTCGGGAGGACAGATACGCAGTATTTT. This sequence encodes CAGSPRRGVGRTDTQYF.

This chain joins TRBV2 and TRBJ2-3, with a tentative D call TRBD2 (6 bases). The V gene's germline CDR1 is SNHLY and CDR2 FYNNEI. CDR3 length: 16 amino acids. The V end lost 0 bases, the J end lost 4 bases, and 14 bases lay between the germline ends. CDR3 region: CASSEALLAVADTQYF. The CDR3 region has the DNA TGTGCCAGCAGTGAAGCGCTACTAGCTGTCGCAGATACGCAGTATTTT.

This chain connects TRBV7-9 to TRBJ2-5; TRBD2 matches 7 bases. V gave up 0 bases and J gave up 0 bases; unmatched junction bases: 4. Germline V gene sequence: CDR1 SEHNR, CDR2 FQNEAQ (reference sequence). The CDR3 totals 16 residues. DNA for the CDR3: TGTGCCAGCAGCTTAGCGGGGGGGATGTACCAAGAGACCCAGTACTTC. Residues: CASSLAGGMYQETQYF.

The rearrangement links TRBV4-3 to TRBJ2-4, with 8 nucleotides matching TRBD1. The CDR3 runs 17 residues. V was clipped by 1 base and J by 6 bases; unmatched bases: 11. CDR1 LGHNA and CDR2 YSLEER come from the germline V gene. CDR3 loop: CASSQGVGQGTGNIQYF. The CDR3 DNA sequence: TGCGCCAGCAGCCAAGGTGTAGGCCAGGGGACAGGAAACATTCAGTACTTC.

This sequence joins TRBV6-5 and TRBJ1-2; 7 bases agree with TRBD1. The CDR3 covers 14 residues. The germline V gene has CDR1 MNHEY and CDR2 SVGAGI. After removal of 5 bases from V and 3 bases from J, the junction contained 6 bases not matched to a gene. CDR3 coding DNA: TGTGCCAGCAGTACGTCCGGGACAGACTATGGCTACACCTTC. Amino acids: CASSTSGTDYGYTF.

As DNA, the CDR3 is TGCGCCAGCAGCCAGACCGCCGTCGCGAGCGAGCAGTACTTC. It encodes CASSQTAVASEQYF. V usage is TRBV4-3 and J usage is TRBJ2-7; D gene unclear. With 3 bases removed from V and 6 bases from J, the gap between germline ends came to 15 bases. This CDR3 comprises 14 residues. Germline CDR1 and CDR2: LGHNA and YSLEER.

The chain links TRBV9 to TRBJ2-3; weak D call: TRBD1 (6 bases). This CDR3 has 17 residues. Germline V gene data show CDR1 as SGDLS and CDR2 as YYNGEE. V lost 3 bases to trimming and J lost 1 base, with 18 bases between them. The CDR3 here is CASSAELKRTGTDTQYF. DNA of the CDR3: TGTGCCAGCAGCGCGGAACTCAAGAGGACAGGCACAGATACGCAGTATTTT. The full variable domain, with the rest looked up from reference TRBV9 and TRBJ2-3, is DSGVTQTPKHLITATGQRVTLRCSPRSGDLSVYWYQQSLDQGLQFLIQYYNGEERAKGNILERFSAQQFPDLHSELNLSSLELGDSALYFCASSAELKRTGTDTQYFGPGTRLTVL.

This clone was counted only a few times. This CDR3 is CASSEYGGSSYEQYF. The CDR3 nucleotides are TGTGCCAGCAGTGAATACGGGGGATCCTCCTACGAGCAGTACTTC. The chain has TRBV6-1 and TRBJ2-7; possibly TRBD2 for D (6 bases). In germline, CDR1 is MNHNS, CDR2 SASEGT. The CDR3 is made up of 15 amino acids. V was shortened by 2 bases and J by 0 bases, with 11 bases between the two germline ends.

V and J are TRBV7-2 and TRBJ2-3; TRBD1 aligns across 9 bases. The V and J ends lost 6 bases and 5 bases, in that order; junction bases with no gene match: 9. CDR1 and CDR2 from the germline V gene are SGHTA and FQGNSA. The CDR3 contains 15 residues. The CDR3 loop is CASSHTGGRVDTQYF. DNA for the CDR3: TGTGCCAGCAGTCATACAGGGGGCCGGGTAGATACGCAGTATTTT.

This chain joins TRBV5-1 and TRBJ2-1; D might be TRBD2 (6 bases). This CDR3 has 12 amino acids. The V end was cut by 0 bases, the J end by 9 bases, with 7 bases between. From germline, CDR1 is SGHRS and CDR2 YFSETQ. The CDR3 region is CASSLGDFEQFF. In DNA, the CDR3 is TGCGCCAGCAGCTTGGGGGACTTTGAGCAGTTCTTC.

The CDR3 sequence: CASSPPSRTPSSYNEQFF. As DNA, the CDR3 is TGTGCCAGCTCACCACCGAGCCGGACTCCCTCCTCCTACAATGAGCAGTTCTTC. This chain connects TRBV18 to TRBJ2-1, with D tentatively TRBD2 (5 bases). Germline CDR1 KGHSH, CDR2 LQKENI. Trimming took 0 bases from V and 0 from J, leaving 15 bases between them. The CDR3 contains 18 residues.

The V gene is TRBV7-8, the J gene TRBJ2-7, with TRBD1 matching 8 bases. J gave up 7 bases and V 5 bases, and 16 bases lay outside the gene matches. CDR3 length: 16 amino acids. The germline V gene encodes CDR1 SGHVS and CDR2 FQNEAQ. The CDR3 DNA reads as TGTGCCAGCAGCGATACTACCTCAGGGGGCTTGCGGGAGCAGTACTTC. Its protein is CASSDTTSGGLREQYF.